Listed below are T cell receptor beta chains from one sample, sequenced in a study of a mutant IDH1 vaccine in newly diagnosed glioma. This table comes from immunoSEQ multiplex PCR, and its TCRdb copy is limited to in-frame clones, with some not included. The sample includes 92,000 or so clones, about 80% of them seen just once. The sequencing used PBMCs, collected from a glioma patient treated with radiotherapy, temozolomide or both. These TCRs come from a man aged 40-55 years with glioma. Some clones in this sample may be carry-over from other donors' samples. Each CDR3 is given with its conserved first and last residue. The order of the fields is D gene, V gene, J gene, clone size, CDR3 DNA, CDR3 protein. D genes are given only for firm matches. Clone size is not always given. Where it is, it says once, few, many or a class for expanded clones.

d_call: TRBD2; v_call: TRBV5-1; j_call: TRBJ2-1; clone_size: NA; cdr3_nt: TGCGCCAGCAGCTTACCGGGACTAGCTAATGAGCAGTTCTTC; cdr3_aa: CASSLPGLANEQFF
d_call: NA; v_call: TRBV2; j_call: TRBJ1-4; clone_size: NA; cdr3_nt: TGTGCCAGCAGTGAAACGGACGGCATCAATGAAAAACTGTTTTTT; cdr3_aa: CASSETDGINEKLFF
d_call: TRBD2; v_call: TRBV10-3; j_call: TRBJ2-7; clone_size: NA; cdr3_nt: TGTGCCATACGGGACGGCGGGGGGGGCTCCTACGAGCAGTACTTC; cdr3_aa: CAIRDGGGGSYEQYF
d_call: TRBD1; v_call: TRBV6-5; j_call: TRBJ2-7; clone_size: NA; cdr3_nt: TGTGCCAGCAGTTACCAGACAGGGGGGTACGAGCAGTACTTC; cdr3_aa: CASSYQTGGYEQYF
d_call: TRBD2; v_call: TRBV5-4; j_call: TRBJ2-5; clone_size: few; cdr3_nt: TGTGCCAGCAGCTTATCGACTAGCGGGGGCGCCGAGGAGACCCAGTACTTC; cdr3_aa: CASSLSTSGGAEETQYF
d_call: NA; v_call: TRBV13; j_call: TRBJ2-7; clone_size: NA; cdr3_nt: TGTGCCAGCAGCGAAAGACAGGGAGGTAGGGGCGAGCAGTACTTC; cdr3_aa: CASSERQGGRGEQYF
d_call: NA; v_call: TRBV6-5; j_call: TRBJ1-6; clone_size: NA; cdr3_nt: TGTGCCAGCAGTTACTCCCGGGGGGAGGGTTCACCCCTCCACTTT; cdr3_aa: CASSYSRGEGSPLHF
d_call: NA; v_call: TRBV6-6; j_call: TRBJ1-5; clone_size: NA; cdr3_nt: TGTGCCAGCACCCTAACGGGCAGTCAGCCCCAGCATTTT; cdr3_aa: CASTLTGSQPQHF
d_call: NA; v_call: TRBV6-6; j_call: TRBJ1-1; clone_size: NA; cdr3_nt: TGTGCCAGCCGCAGGGTTCAGAGAGCTGAAGCTTTCTTT; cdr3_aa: CASRRVQRAEAFF
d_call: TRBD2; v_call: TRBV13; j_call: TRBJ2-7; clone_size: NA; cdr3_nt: TGTGCCAGCAGCTCCCGGGCGGGACTAGCGGGGGGATTCTACGAGCAGTACTTC; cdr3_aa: CASSSRAGLAGGFYEQYF
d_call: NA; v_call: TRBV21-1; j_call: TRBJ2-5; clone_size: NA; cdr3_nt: TGTGCCAGCAGCAACAGAGGGGGCCAGAGCGAGACCCAGTACTTC; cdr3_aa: CASSNRGGQSETQYF
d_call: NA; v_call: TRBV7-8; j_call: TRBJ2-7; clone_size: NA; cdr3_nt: TGTGCCAGCAGCTTAGAATGGGGGCGCCTGGACGAGCAGTACTTC; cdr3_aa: CASSLEWGRLDEQYF
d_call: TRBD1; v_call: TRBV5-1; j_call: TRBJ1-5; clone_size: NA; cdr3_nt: TGCGCCAGCAGCTATACAGGGGGGGAAAAGCAGCCCCAGCATTTT; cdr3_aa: CASSYTGGEKQPQHF
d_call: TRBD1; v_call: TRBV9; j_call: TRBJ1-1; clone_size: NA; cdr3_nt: TGTGCCAGCAGTCCGAAGATGGGGACAGCAACCCCCCGGGACACTGAAGCTTTCTTT; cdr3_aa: CASSPKMGTATPRDTEAFF
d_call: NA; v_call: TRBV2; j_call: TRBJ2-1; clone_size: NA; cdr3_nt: TGTGCCAGCATTCGCGAGAGGGAAAATGAGCAGTTCTTC; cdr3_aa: CASIRERENEQFF
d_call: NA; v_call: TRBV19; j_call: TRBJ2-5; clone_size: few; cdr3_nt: TGTGCCAGTAGTATCAACGGGGGGCGAGAGACCCAGTACTTC; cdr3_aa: CASSINGGRETQYF
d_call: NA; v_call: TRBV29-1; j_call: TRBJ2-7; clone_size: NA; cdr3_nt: TGCAGCGTTGCTCAGTCCTACGAGCAGTACTTC; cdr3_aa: CSVAQSYEQYF
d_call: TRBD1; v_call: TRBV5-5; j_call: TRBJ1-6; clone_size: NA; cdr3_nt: TGTGCCAGCAGCTTGGGATTGACAGGGGATAATTCACCCCTCCACTTT; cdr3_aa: CASSLGLTGDNSPLHF
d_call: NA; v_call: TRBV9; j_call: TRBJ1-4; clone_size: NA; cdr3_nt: TGTGCCAGCAGCGTAGCGGGGACAACTAATGAAAAACTGTTTTTT; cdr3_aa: CASSVAGTTNEKLFF
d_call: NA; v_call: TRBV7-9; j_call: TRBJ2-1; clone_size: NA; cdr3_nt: TGTGCCAGCACGCAGACAGTTGGGCCCAGTGAGCAGTTCTTC; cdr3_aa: CASTQTVGPSEQFF
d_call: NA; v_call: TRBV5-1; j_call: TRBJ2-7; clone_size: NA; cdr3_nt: TGCGCCAGCAGCTTGAGTCAGGGGATCAACGAGCAGTACTTC; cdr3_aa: CASSLSQGINEQYF
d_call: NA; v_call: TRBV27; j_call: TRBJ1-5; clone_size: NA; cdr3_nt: TGTGCCAGCAGTCAAATTAGCAATCAGCCCCAGCATTTT; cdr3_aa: CASSQISNQPQHF
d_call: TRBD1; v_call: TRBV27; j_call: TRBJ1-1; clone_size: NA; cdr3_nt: TGTGCCAGCAGTTTATCGAGGGCACAGGGGGAATCGGACACTGAAGCTTTCTTT; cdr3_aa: CASSLSRAQGESDTEAFF
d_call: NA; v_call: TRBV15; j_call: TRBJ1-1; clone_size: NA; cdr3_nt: TGTGCCACCAGCAGATCTCACGGAACTGAAGCTTTCTTT; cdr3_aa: CATSRSHGTEAFF
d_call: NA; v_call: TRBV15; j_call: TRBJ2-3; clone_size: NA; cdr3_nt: TGTGCCACCAGCAGAGATCCGGGGGCAGATACGCAGTATTTT; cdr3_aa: CATSRDPGADTQYF
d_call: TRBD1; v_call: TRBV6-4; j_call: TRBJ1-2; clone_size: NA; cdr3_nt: TGTGCCAGCAGTAAGGACAGGGGAAACTATGGCTACACCTTC; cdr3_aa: CASSKDRGNYGYTF
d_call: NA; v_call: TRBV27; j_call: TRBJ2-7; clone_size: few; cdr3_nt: TGTGCCAGCAGCCCAGCCTACGAGCAGTACTTC; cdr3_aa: CASSPAYEQYF
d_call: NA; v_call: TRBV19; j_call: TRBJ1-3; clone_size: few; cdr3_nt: TGTGCCAGTACCAGAGGAGGGGCTGGAAACACCATATATTTT; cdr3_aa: CASTRGGAGNTIYF
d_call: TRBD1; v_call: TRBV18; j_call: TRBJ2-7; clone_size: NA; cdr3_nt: TGTGCCAGCTCACCGGACAGGAGCCAGGTAGGCGAGCAGTACTTC; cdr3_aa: CASSPDRSQVGEQYF
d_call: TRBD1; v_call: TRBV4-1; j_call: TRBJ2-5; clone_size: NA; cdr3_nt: TGCGCCAGCAGCCTAGACAGGGATGGGGAGACCCAGTACTTC; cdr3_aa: CASSLDRDGETQYF
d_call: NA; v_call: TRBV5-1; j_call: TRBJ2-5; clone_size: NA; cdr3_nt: TGCGCCAGCAGCTTGGGAGGGGTCAAAGGCCAAGAGACCCAGTACTTC; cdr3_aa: CASSLGGVKGQETQYF
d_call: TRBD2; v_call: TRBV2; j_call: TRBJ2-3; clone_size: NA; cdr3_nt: TGTGCCAGCAGAGGGACTAGCGGAGGCACAGATACGCAGTATTTT; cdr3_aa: CASRGTSGGTDTQYF
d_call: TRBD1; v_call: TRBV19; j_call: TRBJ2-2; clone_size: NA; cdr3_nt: TGTGCCAGCGGACAGGGCCCGAACACCGGGGAGCTGTTTTTT; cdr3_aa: CASGQGPNTGELFF
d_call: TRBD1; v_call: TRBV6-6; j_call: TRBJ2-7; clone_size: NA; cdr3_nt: TGTGCCAGCAGTTACTCCCCAAGACAGGGGGCCCACGAGCAGTACTTC; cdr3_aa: CASSYSPRQGAHEQYF
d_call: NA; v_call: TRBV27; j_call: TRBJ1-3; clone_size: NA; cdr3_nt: TGTGCCAGCAGTTTACAGGGTTCTGGAAACACCATATATTTT; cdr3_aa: CASSLQGSGNTIYF
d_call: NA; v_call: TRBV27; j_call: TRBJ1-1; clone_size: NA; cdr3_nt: TGTGCCAGCAGTTTATCGAAACGGAACACTGAAGCTTTCTTT; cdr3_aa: CASSLSKRNTEAFF
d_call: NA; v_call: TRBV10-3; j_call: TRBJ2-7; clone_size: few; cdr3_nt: TGTGCCATCAGTGAGTCCGAGTCTGCTAGCTACGAGCAGTACTTC; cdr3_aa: CAISESESASYEQYF